This TCR beta chain is drawn from a study of cytomegalovirus exposure and HLA in healthy donors (dated by TCRdb to about 2017). In terms of the full investigation: An earlier analysis of roughly 610 of the donors reported 276 Gb of sequence data and 117 million unique TCR beta sequences obtained from some 200 million T cells. The genetic ancestry cluster associated with self-reported Caucasian donors included around 76% of the roughly 380 genotyped donors. To study patterns of TCR occurrence, a later analysis re-analyzed previously published TCR beta repertoires from several hundred donors and added high-resolution HLA genotyping. Among around 400 genotyped donors of the cohort, an average of about 240,000 unique TCR beta nucleotide sequences were sequenced per donor, about a sixth of them non-productive. About 300 gigabases of sequencing data and around 80 million unique TCR sequences made up an early release that covered about 640 HLA-typed donors. Class I and class II HLA loci were covered by the typing at four-digit resolution. The number of donors typed differed by locus, with 629-630 for A, B, C, DRB1 and DQB1, roughly 520 for DQA1, over 600 for DPA1, and approximately 470 for DPB1. Genome-wide SNP genotypes for about three fifths of the roughly 670 donors were used in a later genetic analysis, which treated that subset as a discovery cohort. In the later analysis, no new phenotypic data were used to find candidate immune exposures; instead, reliance was placed on TCR beta sequences and their occurrence across donors. The study combined high-throughput TCR immunosequencing, statistical association of individual TCRs with disease status, and machine learning to predict cytomegalovirus infection status. Alongside the repertoire data, information on donor age, sex, ethnicity and CMV serostatus was compiled. Using immunosequencing, the study profiled T cell repertoires from fewer than 850 subjects and related those repertoires to cytomegalovirus serostatus. To decide whether each TCR beta V gene segment behaved as functional or pseudogenic, an earlier analysis of nearly 600 of the donors relied on high-throughput TCR beta sequencing. About 5 DR-DQ haplotypes were handled as single units for association and clustering, since linkage in the cohort was strong. Besides the first cohort of 666 subjects, a separate validation cohort made up of around 120 different subjects was used. Every discovery cohort repertoire had been produced on one sequencing platform. The study aimed to test whether signatures of past pathogen exposure could be identified by cataloging public T cell receptors. Overall results and qualifications from the work: Correlated functional status among segregating V segments might be attributable to linkage disequilibrium, but an unknown experimental factor could not be ruled out. When HLA alleles, especially DR and DQ, strongly co-occurred, attributing TCR associations to individual alleles was difficult. In an earlier analysis of some 500 of the donors, most TCR beta V segments appeared in productive rearrangements about 90% or about 30% of the time, broadly matching IMGT annotations. In vitro tests confirmed that a few of the cytomegalovirus-associated TCR beta chains recognize cytomegalovirus antigens. The presence/absence analyses assumed that sequencing depth was roughly uniform across donors, and that assumption may not be true. Cytomegalovirus status was reported to be diagnosed by the classifier with high specificity and sensitivity in both the original and validation cohorts. In a later analysis, most CMV-associated TCR beta chains were found to appear HLA-restricted, with HLA associations seemingly driven largely by CMV exposure. Because counts were too low, about 18 rarely observed V segments, including chromosome 9 orphons, were excluded from the earlier analysis of 500 to 700 of the donors. In the study, around 150 TCR beta chains were listed as associated with cytomegalovirus. In a later genetic analysis, a missense DCLRE1C variant was associated with V-gene and J-gene trimming of TCR beta chains, and the association was replicated in an independent cohort. A later genetic analysis reported fewer N-insertions in productive TCRs among donors in an Asian-associated ancestry cluster than the roughly 700-donor mean. The sequencing pipeline was judged likely to have produced a cluster of highly shared sequence variants as a technical artifact. In a later analysis, the rate of TCR association differed among HLA loci, with DRB1 alleles having the most associated TCRs and HLA-C alleles having the fewest. The only immune exposure information available for the cohort was CMV serostatus. Only TCR beta chains were sequenced in this cohort, and the absence of alpha or paired-chain data limited detectable features. A later analysis found that HLA-associated TCR beta chains were more clonally expanded and had lower generation probabilities than equally common non-associated chains. Because HLA typing was missing for some donors at each locus, association tests included only the typed subset. In a later analysis, several top co-occurrence clusters were reported to appear linked to parvovirus B19, influenza, CMV and Epstein-Barr virus. Specific HLA alleles were associated with roughly 17,000 TCR beta sequences at a false discovery rate of 0.05 in a later analysis. Across donors, most TCR sequences were observed very rarely, whereas some public TCRs were present in many individuals. According to the authors, the approach could potentially be generalized to other disease states and immunological phenotypes. A further reported finding was that TCR beta sequences accurately predicted the HLA-A and HLA-B alleles for most subjects in the first cohort. Some IMGT-functional V segments, including TRBV6-2 and TRBV6-3, could not be told apart with the 87-base-pair reads, so those segments were excluded.

The cohort was made up of about 670 healthy bone marrow donors. At the time of sampling, all cohort members were nominally healthy, though unrecorded immune exposures were likely present. The donor was CMV seronegative and was included in the group of hundreds of seronegative cohort members. Each donor provided a peripheral blood sample, and peripheral blood mononuclear cells were used for TCR beta sequencing. Genomic DNA was extracted from the blood cell samples with the Qiagen DNeasy Blood Extraction Kit. V is shortened by 10 bases, J by 3 bases, and the region joining them spans 19 bases. The germline V gene yields MDHEN for CDR1 and SYDVKM for CDR2. From cysteine to phenylalanine, the CDR3 is 15 amino acids long. Here the CDR3 DNA is all that survives: 45 bases in frame from base 1. To prepare the library, the immunoSEQ multiplex PCR assay was applied. For the multiplex PCR, a mixture combining 60 forward primers for TCR Vbeta segments and 13 reverse primers for TCR Jbeta segments was used. The CDR3 region of rearranged TCR beta genes was amplified from genomic DNA with a multiplex PCR assay. On the Illumina HiSeq System, the amplified TCR beta libraries were sequenced as 87-base-pair reads. Per the original workflow: Across the 670 or so repertoires, a later analysis counted around 80 million unique TCR beta chains, some 11 million of which were shared by at least two donors. To remove PCR and sequencing errors, raw reads were error-corrected and collapsed into unique sequences using a nearest-neighbor algorithm that merged closely related sequences. V, D and J gene segments were assigned by aligning CDR3 sequences to IMGT reference sequences. For a sequence to be retained, at least a six-nucleotide match to both a V gene segment and a J gene segment was required. Rearrangements were called productive when the CDR3 lacked stop codons and stayed in frame with V and J; all others were non-productive. Following IMGT convention, CDR3 was defined as the stretch from the second conserved V-encoded cysteine up to the conserved J-encoded phenylalanine. In an earlier analysis of more than 550 of the donors, sequences lacking an unambiguous match to a single V gene segment were excluded. An earlier analysis of 500 to 700 of the donors classified V segments as functional when productive rearrangements were above 56.7% and as segregating when the standard deviation between donors was above 5%. A statistical classification framework was built to diagnose cytomegalovirus status from the catalog of TCR beta chain sequences. A later analysis assigned V and J genes by comparing TCR nucleotide sequences with IMGT/GENE-DB human TR gene sequences. The TCRdist pipeline was used in a later analysis to assign CDR3 sequences and most-parsimonious VDJ recombination scenarios. In a later analysis, each TCR beta chain was defined by its CDR3 amino acid sequence together with its V-gene family, and reads lacking a unique V-gene family were excluded. To address suspected cross-contamination and a sequencing artifact, a later analysis removed approximately 590 highly shared, low-generation-probability nucleotide sequences. In a later analysis, a clonal expansion index was calculated for each public chain from normalized within-repertoire ranks of inferred template counts. In a later analysis, generation probabilities were computed with a VDJ recombination model fitted to out-of-frame rearrangements, and the resulting probabilities were checked against IGoR. A later analysis scored TCR-TCR, TCR-HLA and TCR-CMV co-occurrence with hypergeometric tests, applying a repertoire-size bias correction to TCR pairs. False discovery rates were estimated in a later analysis by permuting HLA or CMV assignments 20 times. In a later analysis, co-occurring TCRs were grouped using DBSCAN, and TCRdist sequence similarity was added for clustering within HLA-allele-positive subsets. Repertoires with fewer than 30,000 or more than 120,000 public chains, plus five repertoires with anomalous nucleotide sharing, were excluded from co-occurrence clustering. Drawn from immuneACCESS, this table holds only the in-frame rearrangements with V and J called that TCRdb kept. Clones are partly lost; checked studies trace under half to an unresolved V gene and leave the rest unexplained. Clone size and V and J calls were adopted from that table, with D and trimming inferred from the DNA. The sample table lists 150,000 to 200,000 clones, roughly 86% of them with a count of one. Of the sample, more than 1.5% is held by the ten largest clones.

A word on this clone: This receptor's antigen is unknown. Qualities for individual bases were not recorded, and no much larger clone is one base off.

The sequencing input was PBMCs. The chain is made from TRBV28 and TRBJ1-5; the D gene identity is not certain. The sequence derives from a woman younger than 35 in good health and CMV-seronegative. The CDR3 protein is CAIKLSGVLNQPQHF. At the DNA level, the sequence is TGTGCCATTAAACTCTCCGGGGTCCTCAATCAGCCCCAGCATTTT.